Reported below is one TCR beta chain. Original data processing: From reference gene primer amplification, estimates of nucleated cell counts were derived. Libraries were prepared by immunoSEQ multiplex PCR; TCRdb keeps only in-frame clonotypes and omits some of them. V, J and clone size derive from that table, while D and trimming were established from the DNA sequence. The table lists about 220,000 clones, 80% to 90% of them singletons. Membership in each cohort depended on participant-reported clinical history. The source of the sample is a study of blood T cell repertoires in COVID-19. Study-wide context: Both acute and convalescent COVID-19 samples were obtained from the United States, Italy and Spain.

The source is a woman between 25 and 40 years old with acute COVID-19. The sample taken for sequencing was PBMCs or T cells enriched from blood (not recorded which).

DNA for the CDR3: TGCAGTGCTCGGGACAGCTATGGCTACACCTTC. Its translation: CSARDSYGYTF. This chain links TRBV20-1 with TRBJ1-2; 7 positions match TRBD1. CDR3 length: 11 residues. With 5 bases clipped from V and 4 bases from J, the junction kept 1 base outside the gene matches. CDR1 and CDR2 from the germline V gene are DFQATT and SNEGSKA (reference sequence).